This TCR beta chain came from a study of OX40 agonist ivuxolimab in advanced cancers. Turning to the overall study: Ivuxolimab was a fully human IgG2 agonistic monoclonal antibody targeting the costimulatory receptor OX40 (CD134). Intravenous ivuxolimab was administered to patients every 2 weeks at six dose levels: 0.01, 0.1, 0.3, 1.5, 3 and 10 mg/kg. Among the approximately 50 dose-escalation patients, around 19 had hepatocellular carcinoma, roughly 15 melanoma, 9 renal cell carcinoma and 9 head and neck cancer. In the dose-escalation cohort, more than 75% of patients were male, and the mean age was approximately 64 years, with a range of 23 to 79. Patients were allowed to have had prior anti-PD-1, anti-PD-L1 or anti-CTLA-4 therapy, and roughly two fifths of the dose-escalation patients had been treated with checkpoint inhibitors. Partial responses occurred in three dose-escalation patients, of whom one had hepatocellular carcinoma and two had cutaneous melanoma. Peripheral TCRbeta sequencing was intended to test whether TCR sequence diversity was altered and clonal T-cell expansion was caused by ivuxolimab. The paper describes the monotherapy dose-escalation part (N ≈ 50 patients) of the phase I trial of ivuxolimab. Study-wide findings and limitations: In the 0.1-3.0 mg/kg groups, partial responders were among the patients with the lowest normalized peripheral clonal expansion, particularly in CD8+ T cells. After ivuxolimab, expanded clones were on average more numerous among CD8+ T cells than among CD4+ T cells. Low levels of normalized T-cell clonal expansion were also seen in some patients who did not respond. The antigen specificity of the clonally expanded peripheral T cells was not determined. At doses of 0.1 to 3.0 mg/kg, clonal expansion of both CD4+ and CD8+ blood T cells was observed from baseline to week 6.

For sequencing of the TCRbeta CDR3 region, genomic DNA was extracted from the sorted cells. The immunoSEQ Assay was used to sequence the TCRbeta CDR3 regions. Here the immuneACCESS table is served through TCRdb, limited to in-frame sequences with V and J called. Missing clones are a known gap in these copies; in checked studies unresolved V genes cover under half, and the rest lacks a known reason. In this sample the table shows 80,000 to 90,000 clones, around 80% of which occur a single time. The ten largest make up approximately 1.7% of the sample. Notes on this clone: The antigen it binds to is not known. The input lacks base qualities; no much larger clone sits a single base away.

Inclusive of the bounding cysteine and phenylalanine, the CDR3 is 16 residues long. Only CDR3 DNA remains: 48 bases, in frame from the first base. CDR1 and CDR2 (SGHKS, YYEKEE) derive from the germline V gene (reference sequence). Cut back by 3 bases and 0 bases, the V and J ends lie 13 bases apart. Patients with a history of autoimmune disease or receiving systemic immunosuppression were excluded from the trial. Peripheral blood for TCR sequencing was collected from all dose cohorts at baseline, on cycle 4 day 1, and on cycle 7 day 1. Samples were obtained from an open-label, multicenter, first-in-human phase I dose-escalation trial of ivuxolimab. The trial enrolled adults with locally advanced or metastatic head and neck squamous cell, hepatocellular, melanoma or renal cell carcinoma. Before TCR sequencing, CD4+ T cells and CD8+ T cells from peripheral blood were sorted into separate populations.

Sequenced material: CD4+ or CD8+ T cells sorted from blood, taken in a trial of the OX40 agonist ivuxolimab. The sequence links TRBV5-5 to TRBJ1-3, with no D gene named confidently. The clonotype was recovered from an adult with an advanced solid tumor such as melanoma, head and neck, liver or kidney cancer. The CDR3 corresponds to CASSWQPQSSGNTIYF. The DNA sequence is as follows: TGTGCCAGCAGCTGGCAACCCCAGAGCTCTGGAAACACCATATATTTT.